One and the same sample provided the 2 T cell receptor beta chains below, sequenced in a study of monozygotic twins with inflammatory bowel disease. TCRdb processed the 5' RACE reads again and assigns one entry to each CDR3 protein, with no DNA. The sample has over 200,000 distinct CDR3 sequences. Sequencing input: blood. The receptor source for this set is a human donor with ulcerative colitis or Crohn's disease, or a healthy co-twin of an affected twin (not recorded which).

The CDR3 protein is CAISSVFFFRTPPPPGNTIYF. The chain carries TRBV10-3 and TRBJ1-3; TCRdb designates TRBD1, a call that cannot be tested without DNA. CDR1 and CDR2 from the germline V gene are ENHRY and SYGVKD. The CDR3 loop spans 21 amino acids.

The chain combines TRBV18 with TRBJ1-2; no DNA is available, so the TRBD1 call from TCRdb remains unchecked. Per the germline V gene, CDR1 is KGHSH and CDR2 is LQKENI. The CDR3 is 14 residues long. The CDR3 sequence: CASRRDRDAYGYTF.